This T cell receptor beta chain derives from a study of control samples from healthy donors and cancer patients (dated by TCRdb to 2018 to 2021). Counted from cysteine to phenylalanine, this CDR3 has 17 amino acids. Of the read, only the CDR3 DNA is kept; its 51 bases are in frame from base 1. From the germline V gene (reference sequence), CDR1 is LNHDA and CDR2 is SQIVND. Unmatched junction bases come to 6, with V trimmed by 4 bases and J by 2 bases. The library relied on the immunoSEQ multiplex PCR assay. Imported from immuneACCESS, the table was reduced by TCRdb to in-frame sequences with V and J called. These copies leave out some clones; in studies compared against another copy, an unresolved V gene accounts for under half, and the cause of the remainder is not known. The sample data list about 60,000 clones, and around 90% of these were observed just once. The ten largest clones take up around 1.7% of the sample.

To note about this clone: Which antigen it targets is not known. Per-base qualities were not stored, and no clone one base away is much larger.

The V and J segments used are TRBV19 and TRBJ2-3; TRBD2 fits 13 bases in the junction. This clonotype was sampled from a man aged 35 to 55 with colorectal cancer. Sequenced sample: PBMCs. The CDR3 in this case is CASSKLAGGRNTDTQYF. The DNA sequence follows: TGTGCCAGTAGTAAACTAGCGGGGGGGCGGAACACAGATACGCAGTATTTT. Outside the CDR3, residues come from the reference TRBV19 and TRBJ2-3 proteins, so the full variable domain is: DGGITQSPKYLFRKEGQNVTLSCEQNLNHDAMYWYRQDPGQGLRLIYYSQIVNDFQKGDIAEGYSVSREKKESFPLTVTSAQKNPTAFYLCASSKLAGGRNTDTQYFGPGTRLTVL.